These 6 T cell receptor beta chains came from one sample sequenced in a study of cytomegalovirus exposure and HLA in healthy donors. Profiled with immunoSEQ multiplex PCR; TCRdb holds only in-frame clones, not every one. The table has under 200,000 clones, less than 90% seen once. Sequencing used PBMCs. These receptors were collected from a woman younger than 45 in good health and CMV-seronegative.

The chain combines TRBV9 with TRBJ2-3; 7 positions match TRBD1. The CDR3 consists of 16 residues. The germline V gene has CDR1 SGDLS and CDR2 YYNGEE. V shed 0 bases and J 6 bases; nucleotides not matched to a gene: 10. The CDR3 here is CASSVEGRGNGDTQYF. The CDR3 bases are TGTGCCAGCAGCGTAGAGGGCAGGGGGAATGGGGATACGCAGTATTTT.

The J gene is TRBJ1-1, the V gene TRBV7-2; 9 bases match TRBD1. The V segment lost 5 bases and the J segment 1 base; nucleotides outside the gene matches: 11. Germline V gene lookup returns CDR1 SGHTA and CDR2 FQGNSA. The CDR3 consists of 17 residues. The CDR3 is CASSAGTGRSWNTEAFF. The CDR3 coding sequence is TGTGCCAGCAGCGCCGGGACAGGGAGAAGTTGGAACACTGAAGCTTTCTTT.

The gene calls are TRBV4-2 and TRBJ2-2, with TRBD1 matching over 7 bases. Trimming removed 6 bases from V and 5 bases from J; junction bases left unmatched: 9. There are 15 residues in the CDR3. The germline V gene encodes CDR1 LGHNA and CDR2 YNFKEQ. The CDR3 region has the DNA TGTGCCAGCAGTCATGAGGACAGGCAAACCGGGGAGCTGTTTTTT. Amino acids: CASSHEDRQTGELFF.

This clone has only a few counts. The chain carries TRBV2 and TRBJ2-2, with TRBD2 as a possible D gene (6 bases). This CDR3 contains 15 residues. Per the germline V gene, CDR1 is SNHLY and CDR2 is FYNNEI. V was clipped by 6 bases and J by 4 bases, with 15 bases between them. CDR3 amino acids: CASRGFSGVTGELFF. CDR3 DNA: TGTGCCAGCAGAGGTTTTAGCGGTGTCACCGGGGAGCTGTTTTTT.

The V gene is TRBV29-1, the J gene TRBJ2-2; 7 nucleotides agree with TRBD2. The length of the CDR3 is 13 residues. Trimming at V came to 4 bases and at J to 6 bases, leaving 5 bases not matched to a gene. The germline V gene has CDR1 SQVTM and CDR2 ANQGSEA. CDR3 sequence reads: CSVATGGSGELFF. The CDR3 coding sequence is TGCAGCGTTGCAACGGGAGGTTCCGGGGAGCTGTTTTTT.

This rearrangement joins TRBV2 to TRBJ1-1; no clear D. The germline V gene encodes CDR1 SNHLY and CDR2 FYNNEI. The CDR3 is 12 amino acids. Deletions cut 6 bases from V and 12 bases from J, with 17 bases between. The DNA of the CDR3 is TGTGCCAGCAGGGTCTTGGCAACGCGGACTTTCTTT. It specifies CASRVLATRTFF.